This T cell receptor (beta chain) was captured in a study of cytomegalovirus exposure and HLA in healthy donors. Researchers ran the PCR with 60 Vbeta and 13 Jbeta primers. The assay was immunoSEQ multiplex PCR, and TCRdb's table has in-frame clones only and misses some. The sample records roughly 130,000 clones, approximately 85% being singletons. In germline, CDR1 is MGHRA, CDR2 YSYEKL. J was trimmed by 5 bases and V by 2 bases; bases with no gene match: 2. There are 15 residues in the CDR3. The TCR sequence derives from a woman between 40 and 50 years old in good health and CMV-seronegative. Sample: PBMCs. The chain carries TRBV4-1 and TRBJ2-2; TRBD1 aligns across 10 bases. CDR3 loop: CASSQPGQGTGELFF. The DNA of the CDR3 is TGCGCCAGCAGCCAACCGGGACAGGGGACCGGGGAGCTGTTTTTT.